These T cell receptor beta chains were read from a single sample in a study of beta chain features in type 1 diabetes. Repertoires were generated with immunoSEQ multiplex PCR, while TCRdb's copy carries only in-frame clones and drops some. The sample holds 150,000 or so clones; 11% are singletons and the top ten take roughly 2%. Material: central memory CD4+ T cells from blood. These receptors were collected from a man aged 18 to 30 in good health. Both conserved end residues are part of each CDR3. A D gene is named only where the DNA matches it firmly. Clone sizes are given selectively: once, few, many, or a class where the clone is expanded.

abundance: .
d_gene: TRBD2
v_gene: TRBV18
j_gene: TRBJ2-5
CDR3aa: CASSLAGGPSETQYF
CDR3nt: TGTGCCAGCTCACTAGCGGGGGGCCCGTCAGAGACCCAGTACTTC

abundance: .
d_gene: TRBD2
v_gene: TRBV25-1
j_gene: TRBJ2-3
CDR3aa: CASSASGGAFGTDTQYF
CDR3nt: TGTGCCAGCAGTGCCAGCGGGGGGGCCTTCGGCACAGATACGCAGTATTTT

abundance: few
d_gene: .
v_gene: TRBV9
j_gene: TRBJ1-2
CDR3aa: CASSVGFMGPFYGYTF
CDR3nt: TGTGCCAGCAGCGTAGGGTTTATGGGCCCCTTCTATGGCTACACCTTC

abundance: few
d_gene: .
v_gene: TRBV7-2
j_gene: TRBJ1-6
CDR3aa: CASSLGLSPLHF
CDR3nt: TGTGCCAGCAGCCTGGGCCTTTCACCCCTCCACTTT

abundance: .
d_gene: TRBD1
v_gene: TRBV18
j_gene: TRBJ2-7
CDR3aa: CASSPDTGTGVEQYF
CDR3nt: TGTGCCAGCTCACCAGATACCGGGACAGGGGTCGAGCAGTACTTC

abundance: .
d_gene: .
v_gene: TRBV7-8
j_gene: TRBJ2-1
CDR3aa: CASSSSEADNEQFF
CDR3nt: TGTGCCAGCAGCTCGTCCGAAGCGGACAATGAGCAGTTCTTC

abundance: .
d_gene: .
v_gene: TRBV20-1
j_gene: TRBJ2-7
CDR3aa: CSARTEYEQYF
CDR3nt: TGCAGTGCCCGGACAGAATACGAGCAGTACTTC

abundance: .
d_gene: TRBD2
v_gene: TRBV6-6
j_gene: TRBJ2-1
CDR3aa: CASSYSRTSGDEQFF
CDR3nt: TGTGCCAGCAGTTACTCGAGAACTAGCGGGGATGAGCAGTTCTTC

abundance: .
d_gene: .
v_gene: TRBV11-3
j_gene: TRBJ2-1
CDR3aa: CASSLESGNEQFF
CDR3nt: TGTGCCAGCAGCTTAGAGTCTGGCAATGAGCAGTTCTTC

abundance: .
d_gene: .
v_gene: TRBV7-2
j_gene: TRBJ1-4
CDR3aa: CASSLGSGNEKLFF
CDR3nt: TGTGCCAGCAGCTTAGGCTCGGGGAATGAAAAACTGTTTTTT

abundance: .
d_gene: TRBD1
v_gene: TRBV10-3
j_gene: TRBJ1-1
CDR3aa: CAIRLDRYNTEAFF
CDR3nt: TGTGCCATCAGACTGGACAGGTATAACACTGAAGCTTTCTTT

abundance: .
d_gene: TRBD2
v_gene: TRBV11-2
j_gene: TRBJ2-3
CDR3aa: CASSRGTSGPTDTQYF
CDR3nt: TGTGCCAGCAGCCGCGGGACTAGCGGTCCCACAGATACGCAGTATTTT

abundance: .
d_gene: .
v_gene: TRBV27
j_gene: TRBJ1-2
CDR3aa: CASRHPANYGYTF
CDR3nt: TGTGCCAGCAGACACCCTGCTAACTATGGCTACACCTTC

abundance: .
d_gene: .
v_gene: TRBV11-2
j_gene: TRBJ2-6
CDR3aa: CASSPGPTPSGANVLTF
CDR3nt: TGTGCCAGCAGCCCCGGACCGACGCCCTCTGGGGCCAACGTCCTGACTTTC

abundance: .
d_gene: TRBD2
v_gene: TRBV28
j_gene: TRBJ2-3
CDR3aa: CASSSPGGSFTDTQYF
CDR3nt: TGTGCCAGCAGTTCCCCCGGGGGGTCTTTCACAGATACGCAGTATTTT

abundance: few
d_gene: .
v_gene: TRBV10-3
j_gene: TRBJ2-3
CDR3aa: CAVGTGSDTQYF
CDR3nt: TGTGCCGTAGGGACGGGTTCAGATACGCAGTATTTT

abundance: .
d_gene: TRBD1
v_gene: TRBV4-1
j_gene: TRBJ1-4
CDR3aa: CASSQGQGNEKLFF
CDR3nt: TGCGCCAGCAGCCAAGGACAGGGCAACGAAAAACTGTTTTTT

abundance: .
d_gene: TRBD2
v_gene: TRBV9
j_gene: TRBJ2-3
CDR3aa: CASSVTGGRGTDTQYF
CDR3nt: TGTGCCAGCAGCGTGACGGGAGGCCGTGGCACAGATACGCAGTATTTT

abundance: few
d_gene: TRBD2
v_gene: TRBV7-9
j_gene: TRBJ2-3
CDR3aa: CASSRLAGTDTQYF
CDR3nt: TGTGCCAGCAGTCGGCTAGCGGGCACAGATACGCAGTATTTT

abundance: many
d_gene: .
v_gene: TRBV27
j_gene: TRBJ2-7
CDR3aa: CASKFRHEQYF
CDR3nt: TGTGCCAGTAAATTCCGGCACGAGCAGTACTTC

abundance: .
d_gene: .
v_gene: TRBV27
j_gene: TRBJ2-5
CDR3aa: CASSFGQGKETQYF
CDR3nt: TGTGCCAGCAGTTTTGGGCAGGGAAAAGAGACCCAGTACTTC

abundance: few
d_gene: .
v_gene: TRBV18
j_gene: TRBJ2-2
CDR3aa: CASSQSGPTGELFF
CDR3nt: TGTGCCAGCTCACAATCGGGCCCGACCGGGGAGCTGTTTTTT

abundance: many
d_gene: TRBD2
v_gene: TRBV11-2
j_gene: TRBJ2-1
CDR3aa: CASRPGTSYNEQFF
CDR3nt: TGTGCCAGCAGACCCGGGACTAGTTACAATGAGCAGTTCTTC

abundance: few
d_gene: .
v_gene: TRBV29-1
j_gene: TRBJ1-1
CDR3aa: CSVAQALRTEAFF
CDR3nt: TGCAGCGTCGCCCAGGCATTACGCACTGAAGCTTTCTTT

abundance: few
d_gene: .
v_gene: TRBV4-3
j_gene: TRBJ2-1
CDR3aa: CASSQRGTQQQFF
CDR3nt: TGCGCCAGCAGCCAGCGAGGGACCCAACAGCAGTTCTTC

abundance: few
d_gene: .
v_gene: TRBV28
j_gene: TRBJ1-2
CDR3aa: CASSSAGDGYTF
CDR3nt: TGTGCCAGCAGTTCGGCCGGGGATGGCTACACCTTC

abundance: .
d_gene: TRBD2
v_gene: TRBV5-1
j_gene: TRBJ2-1
CDR3aa: CASSLEGAGGPGNEQFF
CDR3nt: TGCGCCAGCAGCTTGGAAGGAGCGGGAGGGCCTGGGAATGAGCAGTTCTTC

abundance: few
d_gene: .
v_gene: TRBV29-1
j_gene: TRBJ2-7
CDR3aa: CSVGRASYEQYF
CDR3nt: TGCAGCGTTGGCAGGGCTTCCTACGAGCAGTACTTC

abundance: few
d_gene: .
v_gene: TRBV10-3
j_gene: TRBJ2-6
CDR3aa: CAISESIGRLGNGANVLTF
CDR3nt: TGTGCCATCAGTGAGTCGATTGGACGCCTTGGAAATGGGGCCAACGTCCTGACTTTC

abundance: .
d_gene: TRBD1
v_gene: TRBV7-9
j_gene: TRBJ2-3
CDR3aa: CASSYGQGRTDTQYF
CDR3nt: TGTGCCAGCAGCTACGGACAGGGGCGCACAGATACGCAGTATTTT

abundance: .
d_gene: TRBD1
v_gene: TRBV7-9
j_gene: TRBJ2-5
CDR3aa: CASSPGGGQQETQYF
CDR3nt: TGTGCCAGCAGCCCAGGGGGTGGACAGCAAGAGACCCAGTACTTC

abundance: .
d_gene: .
v_gene: TRBV30
j_gene: TRBJ1-1
CDR3aa: CAWSRDRATEAFF
CDR3nt: TGTGCCTGGAGCCGGGACCGAGCCACTGAAGCTTTCTTT

abundance: .
d_gene: TRBD1
v_gene: TRBV2
j_gene: TRBJ1-4
CDR3aa: CASRTGTVNEKLFF
CDR3nt: TGTGCCAGCAGGACCGGGACAGTTAATGAAAAACTGTTTTTT

abundance: .
d_gene: .
v_gene: TRBV30
j_gene: TRBJ2-3
CDR3aa: CAWSVLDTQYF
CDR3nt: TGTGCCTGGAGTGTACTAGATACGCAGTATTTT

abundance: few
d_gene: TRBD2
v_gene: TRBV7-2
j_gene: TRBJ2-5
CDR3aa: CASSLTSGSGRETQYF
CDR3nt: TGTGCCAGCAGCTTGACTAGCGGGAGTGGAAGGGAGACCCAGTACTTC

abundance: .
d_gene: TRBD1
v_gene: TRBV4-2
j_gene: TRBJ2-4
CDR3aa: CASSPNQGAMAKNIQYF
CDR3nt: TGTGCCAGCAGCCCCAACCAGGGGGCGATGGCCAAAAACATTCAGTACTTC

abundance: few
d_gene: .
v_gene: TRBV19
j_gene: TRBJ2-7
CDR3aa: CASSSSSYGEQYF
CDR3nt: TGTGCCAGTAGTTCCTCTTCCTACGGCGAGCAGTACTTC

abundance: .
d_gene: .
v_gene: TRBV6-5
j_gene: TRBJ1-1
CDR3aa: CASSQPGAGAGAFF
CDR3nt: TGTGCCAGCAGCCAACCCGGGGCAGGGGCTGGAGCTTTCTTT

abundance: few
d_gene: .
v_gene: TRBV7-6
j_gene: TRBJ2-7
CDR3aa: CASSLVPPVRGPIYHEQYF
CDR3nt: TGTGCCAGCAGCTTAGTGCCCCCCGTGAGGGGTCCCATTTACCACGAGCAGTACTTC

abundance: few
d_gene: TRBD1
v_gene: TRBV11-2
j_gene: TRBJ2-7
CDR3aa: CASSPDRDYEQYF
CDR3nt: TGTGCCAGCAGCCCGGACAGGGACTACGAGCAGTACTTC

abundance: .
d_gene: .
v_gene: TRBV10-3
j_gene: TRBJ2-5
CDR3aa: CAISESTGRKETQYF
CDR3nt: TGTGCCATCAGTGAGTCGACAGGAAGGAAAGAGACCCAGTACTTC